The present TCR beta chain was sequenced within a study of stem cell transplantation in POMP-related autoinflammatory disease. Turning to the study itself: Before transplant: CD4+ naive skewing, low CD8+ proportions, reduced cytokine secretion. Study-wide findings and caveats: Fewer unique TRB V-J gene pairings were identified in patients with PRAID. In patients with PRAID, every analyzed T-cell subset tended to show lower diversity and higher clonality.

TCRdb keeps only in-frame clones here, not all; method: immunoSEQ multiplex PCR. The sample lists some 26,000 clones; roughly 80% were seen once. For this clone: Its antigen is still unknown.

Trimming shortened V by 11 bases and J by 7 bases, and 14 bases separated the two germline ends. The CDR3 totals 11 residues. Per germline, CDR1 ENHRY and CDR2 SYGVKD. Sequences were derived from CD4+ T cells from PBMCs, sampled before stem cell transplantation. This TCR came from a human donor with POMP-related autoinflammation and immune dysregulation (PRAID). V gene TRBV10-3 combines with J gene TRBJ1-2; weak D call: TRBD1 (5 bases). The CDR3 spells CASTDGAGYTF. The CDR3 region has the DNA TGTGCCTCTACCGACGGGGCTGGCTACACCTTC.